This TCR beta chain was profiled in a study of human T cells and chemical hapten exposure. In the study overall: Diphenylcyclopropenone, dosed weekly to the scalp, was given to patients throughout the approximately 25-week study.

TCRdb called the RACE reads again in MiXCR, with one record for every CDR3 protein. Of tens of thousands of distinct CDR3 sequences listed, approximately 11% were seen once; the top ten hold approximately 5%. J lost 3 bases, V lost 2 bases, and 1 base had no gene match. The germline gives CDR1 SGHTA, CDR2 FQGNSA. The CDR3 has 14 residues. General study results and limits: The study found that DPC sensitization did not change TCRs above 1 in 1000 frequency.

Note on this clonotype: As yet, its antigen is unknown.

Documented time point: pre-sensitization, week 0. Described treatment: therapeutic diphenylcyclopropenone sensitization with weekly scalp DPC. The chain joins TRBV7-2 to TRBJ1-3; TRBD1 aligns across 7 bases. The receptor's source is a woman between 50 and 59 years old with alopecia areata. Some clones in this sample may be carry-over from other donors' samples. Sequencing used whole blood, obtained in connection with sensitization to the hapten diphenylcyclopropenone (DPC). The CDR3 DNA sequence: TGTGCCAGCAGCTTACAGGGGGGTGGAAACACCATATATTTT. It codes for CASSLQGGGNTIYF.